This T cell receptor (beta chain) appears in the sequencing data of a study of T cells in women clearing cervical HPV infection. Per the germline V gene, CDR1 is SGHDT and CDR2 is YYEEEE. CDR3 length: 14 amino acids. The germline V and J ends were trimmed by 4 bases and 9 bases, with 17 bases remaining between them. Produced via immunoSEQ multiplex PCR; TCRdb's table is partial and in-frame only. The specimen's table records about 37,000 clones. Concerning this clone itself: Read sequence stops 3 residues before the CDR3 end, and the germline J gene provides the missing end.

This receptor was identified in a woman aged 18 to 75 with a cervical HPV16 infection that either progressed to CIN3+ or cleared (not recorded which). The chain joins TRBV5-6 to TRBJ2-1; D remains unclear. The sequenced sample was blood buffy coat. The chain's CDR3 is CASSPLIRESEQFF. CDR3 bases read: TGTGCCAGCAGCCCACTGATCCGAGAGAGTGAG.